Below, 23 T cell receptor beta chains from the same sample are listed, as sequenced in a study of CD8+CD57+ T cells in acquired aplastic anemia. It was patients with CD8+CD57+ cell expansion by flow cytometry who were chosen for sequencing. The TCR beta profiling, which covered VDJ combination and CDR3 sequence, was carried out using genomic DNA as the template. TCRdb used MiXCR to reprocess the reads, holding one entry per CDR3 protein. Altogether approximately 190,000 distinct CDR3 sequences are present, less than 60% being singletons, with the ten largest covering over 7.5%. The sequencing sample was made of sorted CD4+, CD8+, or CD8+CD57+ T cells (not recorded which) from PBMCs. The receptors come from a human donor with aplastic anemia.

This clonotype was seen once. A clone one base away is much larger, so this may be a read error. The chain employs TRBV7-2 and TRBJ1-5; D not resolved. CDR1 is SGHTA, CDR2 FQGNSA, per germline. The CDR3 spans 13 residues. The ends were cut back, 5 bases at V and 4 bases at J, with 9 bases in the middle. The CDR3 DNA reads TGTGCCAGCAGCCCTCAGAGGAATCAGCCCCAGCATTTT. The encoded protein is CASSPQRNQPQHF.

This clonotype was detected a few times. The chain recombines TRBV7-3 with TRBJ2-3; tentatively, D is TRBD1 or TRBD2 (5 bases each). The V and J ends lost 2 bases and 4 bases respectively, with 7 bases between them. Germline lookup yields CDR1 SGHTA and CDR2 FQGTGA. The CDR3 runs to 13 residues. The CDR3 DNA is TGTGCCAGCAGCTTAGTGGGGGCAGATACGCAGTATTTT. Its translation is CASSLVGADTQYF.

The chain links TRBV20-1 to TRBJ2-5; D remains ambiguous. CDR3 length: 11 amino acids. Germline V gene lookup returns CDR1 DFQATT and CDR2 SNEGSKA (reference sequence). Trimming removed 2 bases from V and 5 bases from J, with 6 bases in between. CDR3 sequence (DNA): TGCAGTGCTAGACATCTCGAGACCCAGTACTTC. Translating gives CSARHLETQYF.

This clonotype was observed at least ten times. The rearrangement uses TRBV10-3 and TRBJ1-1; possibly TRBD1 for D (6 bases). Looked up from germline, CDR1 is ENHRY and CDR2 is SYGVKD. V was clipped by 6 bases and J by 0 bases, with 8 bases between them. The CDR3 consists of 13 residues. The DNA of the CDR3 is TGTGCCATCAGCAGGGGTATGAACACTGAAGCTTTCTTT. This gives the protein CAISRGMNTEAFF.

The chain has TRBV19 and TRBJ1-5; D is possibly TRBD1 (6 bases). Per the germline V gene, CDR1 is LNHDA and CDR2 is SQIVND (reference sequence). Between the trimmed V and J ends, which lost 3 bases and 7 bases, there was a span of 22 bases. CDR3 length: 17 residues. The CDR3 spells CASSIGVGGGAGQPQHF. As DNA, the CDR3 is TGTGCCAGTAGTATTGGGGTCGGGGGGGGCGCAGGACAGCCCCAGCATTTT.

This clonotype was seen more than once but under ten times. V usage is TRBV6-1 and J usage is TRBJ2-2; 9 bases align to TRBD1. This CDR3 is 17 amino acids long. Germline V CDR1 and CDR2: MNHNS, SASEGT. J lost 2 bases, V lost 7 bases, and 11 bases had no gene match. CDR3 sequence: CASTQVGTGINTGELFF. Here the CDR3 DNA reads TGTGCCAGCACCCAGGTGGGGACAGGGATTAACACCGGGGAGCTGTTTTTT.

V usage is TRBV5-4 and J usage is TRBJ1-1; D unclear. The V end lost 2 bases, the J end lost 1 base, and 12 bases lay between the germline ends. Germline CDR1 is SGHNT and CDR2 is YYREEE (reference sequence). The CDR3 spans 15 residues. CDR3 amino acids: CASSLSPRGNTEAFF. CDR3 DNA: TGTGCCAGCAGCTTATCGCCCAGAGGGAACACTGAAGCTTTCTTT.

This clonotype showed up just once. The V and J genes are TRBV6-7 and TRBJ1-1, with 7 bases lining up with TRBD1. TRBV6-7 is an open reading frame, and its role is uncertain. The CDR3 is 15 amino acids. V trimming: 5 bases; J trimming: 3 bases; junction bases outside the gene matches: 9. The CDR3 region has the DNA TGTGCCAGCAGTGTAACAGGGGCGGAGGACACTGAAGCTTTCTTT. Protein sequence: CASSVTGAEDTEAFF.

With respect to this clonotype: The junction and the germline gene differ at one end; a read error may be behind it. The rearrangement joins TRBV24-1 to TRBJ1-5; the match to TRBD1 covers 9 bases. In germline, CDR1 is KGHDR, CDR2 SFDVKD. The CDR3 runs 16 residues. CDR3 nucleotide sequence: TGTGCCAGCAGTAAAGCCGGGACAGGGAGCAATCAGCCCCAGCATTTT. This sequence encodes CASSKAGTGSNQPQHF.

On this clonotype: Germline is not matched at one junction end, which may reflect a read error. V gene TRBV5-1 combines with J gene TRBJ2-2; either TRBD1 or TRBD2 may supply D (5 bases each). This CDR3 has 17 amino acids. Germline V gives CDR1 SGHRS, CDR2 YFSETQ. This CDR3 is CASSLDWGTANTGELLF. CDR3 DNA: TGCGCCAGCAGCTTGGATTGGGGGACGGCGAACACCGGGGAGCTGCTTTTT.

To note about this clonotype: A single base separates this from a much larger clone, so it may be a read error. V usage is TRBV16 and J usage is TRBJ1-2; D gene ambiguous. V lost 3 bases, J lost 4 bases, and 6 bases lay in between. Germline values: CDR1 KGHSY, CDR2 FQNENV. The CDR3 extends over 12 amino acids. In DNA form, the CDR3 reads TGTGCCAGCAGCCAGTCTAGCTATGGCTACACCTTC. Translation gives CASSQSSYGYTF.

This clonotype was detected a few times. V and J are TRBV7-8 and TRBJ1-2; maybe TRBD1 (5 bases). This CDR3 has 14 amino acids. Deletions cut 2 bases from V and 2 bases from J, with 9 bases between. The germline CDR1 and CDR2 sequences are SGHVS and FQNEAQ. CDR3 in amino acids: CASSLRDRNYGYTF. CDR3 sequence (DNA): TGTGCCAGCAGCTTAAGAGACAGAAACTATGGCTACACCTTC.

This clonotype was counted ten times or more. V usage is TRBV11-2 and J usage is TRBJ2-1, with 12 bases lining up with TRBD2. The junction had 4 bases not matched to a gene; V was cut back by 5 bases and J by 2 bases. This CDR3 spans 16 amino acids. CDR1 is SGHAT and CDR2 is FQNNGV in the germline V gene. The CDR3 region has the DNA TGTGCCAGCAGCCGGACTAGCGGGGACCCCTACAATGAGCAGTTCTTC. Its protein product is CASSRTSGDPYNEQFF.

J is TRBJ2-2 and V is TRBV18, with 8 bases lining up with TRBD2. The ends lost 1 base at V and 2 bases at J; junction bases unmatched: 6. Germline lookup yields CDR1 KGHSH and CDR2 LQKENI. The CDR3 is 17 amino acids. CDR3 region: CASSPLTSAHNTGELFF. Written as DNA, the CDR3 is TGTGCCAGCTCACCACTGACTAGCGCCCATAACACCGGGGAGCTGTTTTTT. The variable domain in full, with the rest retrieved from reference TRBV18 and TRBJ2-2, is NAGVMQNPRHLVRRRGQEARLRCSPMKGHSHVYWYRQLPEEGLKFMVYLQKENIIDESGMPKERFSAEFPKEGPSILRIQQVVRGDSAAYFCASSPLTSAHNTGELFFGEGSRLTVL.

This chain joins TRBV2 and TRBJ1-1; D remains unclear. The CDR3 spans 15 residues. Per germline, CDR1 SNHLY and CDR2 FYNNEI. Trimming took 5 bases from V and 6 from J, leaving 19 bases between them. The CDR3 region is CASSPDNGRLAEAFF. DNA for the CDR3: TGTGCCAGCAGTCCTGACAATGGACGGTTGGCTGAAGCTTTCTTT.

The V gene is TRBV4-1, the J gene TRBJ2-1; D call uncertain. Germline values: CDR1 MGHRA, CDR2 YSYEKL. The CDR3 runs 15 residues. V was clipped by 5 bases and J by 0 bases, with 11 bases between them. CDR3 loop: CASSSYESSYNEQFF. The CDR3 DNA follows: TGCGCCAGCAGCTCGTACGAGAGCTCCTACAATGAGCAGTTCTTC.

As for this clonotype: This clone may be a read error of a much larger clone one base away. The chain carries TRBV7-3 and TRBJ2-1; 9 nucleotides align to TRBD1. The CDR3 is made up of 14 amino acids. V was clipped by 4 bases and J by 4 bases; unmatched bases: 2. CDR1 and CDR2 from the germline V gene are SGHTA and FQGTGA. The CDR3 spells CASSSGTGYNEQFF. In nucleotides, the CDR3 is TGTGCCAGCAGCTCCGGGACAGGGTACAATGAGCAGTTCTTC.

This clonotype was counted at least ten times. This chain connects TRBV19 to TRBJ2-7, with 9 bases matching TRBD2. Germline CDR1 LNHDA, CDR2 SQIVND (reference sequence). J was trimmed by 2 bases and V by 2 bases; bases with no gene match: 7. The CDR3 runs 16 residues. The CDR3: CASSINAREGTYEQYF. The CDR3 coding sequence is TGTGCCAGTAGTATAAACGCGCGGGAGGGGACCTACGAGCAGTACTTC.

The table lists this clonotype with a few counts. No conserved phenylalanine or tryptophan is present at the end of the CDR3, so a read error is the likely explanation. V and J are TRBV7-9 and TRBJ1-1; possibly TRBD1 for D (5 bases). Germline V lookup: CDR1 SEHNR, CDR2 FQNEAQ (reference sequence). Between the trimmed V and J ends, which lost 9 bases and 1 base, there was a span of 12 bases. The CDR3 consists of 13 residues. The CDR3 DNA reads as TGTGCCAGGGGGGTTGGGGGGAACACTGAAGCTTTCCTT. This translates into CARGVGGNTEAFL.

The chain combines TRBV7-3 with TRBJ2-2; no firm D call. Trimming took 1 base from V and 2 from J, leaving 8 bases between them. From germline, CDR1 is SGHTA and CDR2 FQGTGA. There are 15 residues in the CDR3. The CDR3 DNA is TGTGCCAGCAGCTTAAGCTCAGGCAACACCGGGGAGCTGTTTTTT. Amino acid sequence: CASSLSSGNTGELFF.

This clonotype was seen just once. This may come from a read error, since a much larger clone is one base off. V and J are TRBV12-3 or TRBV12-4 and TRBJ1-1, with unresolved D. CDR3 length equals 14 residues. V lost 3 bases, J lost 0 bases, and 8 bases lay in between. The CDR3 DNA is TGTGCCAGCAGTTTTGGTCGGCTGAACACTGAAGCTTTCTTT. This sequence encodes CASSFGRLNTEAFF.

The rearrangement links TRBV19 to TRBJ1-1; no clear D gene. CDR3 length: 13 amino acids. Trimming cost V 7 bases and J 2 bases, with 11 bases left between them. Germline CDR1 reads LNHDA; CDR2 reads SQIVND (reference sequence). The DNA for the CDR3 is TGTGCCAGTAAGTTTGGAGCTAACACTGAAGCTTTCTTT. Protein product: CASKFGANTEAFF.

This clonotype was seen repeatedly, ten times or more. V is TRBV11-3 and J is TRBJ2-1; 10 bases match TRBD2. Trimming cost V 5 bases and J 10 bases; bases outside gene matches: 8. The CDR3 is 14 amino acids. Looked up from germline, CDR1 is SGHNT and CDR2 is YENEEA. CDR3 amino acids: CASSKGTSVKEQFF. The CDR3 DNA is TGTGCCAGCAGCAAAGGGACTAGCGTCAAGGAGCAGTTCTTC.